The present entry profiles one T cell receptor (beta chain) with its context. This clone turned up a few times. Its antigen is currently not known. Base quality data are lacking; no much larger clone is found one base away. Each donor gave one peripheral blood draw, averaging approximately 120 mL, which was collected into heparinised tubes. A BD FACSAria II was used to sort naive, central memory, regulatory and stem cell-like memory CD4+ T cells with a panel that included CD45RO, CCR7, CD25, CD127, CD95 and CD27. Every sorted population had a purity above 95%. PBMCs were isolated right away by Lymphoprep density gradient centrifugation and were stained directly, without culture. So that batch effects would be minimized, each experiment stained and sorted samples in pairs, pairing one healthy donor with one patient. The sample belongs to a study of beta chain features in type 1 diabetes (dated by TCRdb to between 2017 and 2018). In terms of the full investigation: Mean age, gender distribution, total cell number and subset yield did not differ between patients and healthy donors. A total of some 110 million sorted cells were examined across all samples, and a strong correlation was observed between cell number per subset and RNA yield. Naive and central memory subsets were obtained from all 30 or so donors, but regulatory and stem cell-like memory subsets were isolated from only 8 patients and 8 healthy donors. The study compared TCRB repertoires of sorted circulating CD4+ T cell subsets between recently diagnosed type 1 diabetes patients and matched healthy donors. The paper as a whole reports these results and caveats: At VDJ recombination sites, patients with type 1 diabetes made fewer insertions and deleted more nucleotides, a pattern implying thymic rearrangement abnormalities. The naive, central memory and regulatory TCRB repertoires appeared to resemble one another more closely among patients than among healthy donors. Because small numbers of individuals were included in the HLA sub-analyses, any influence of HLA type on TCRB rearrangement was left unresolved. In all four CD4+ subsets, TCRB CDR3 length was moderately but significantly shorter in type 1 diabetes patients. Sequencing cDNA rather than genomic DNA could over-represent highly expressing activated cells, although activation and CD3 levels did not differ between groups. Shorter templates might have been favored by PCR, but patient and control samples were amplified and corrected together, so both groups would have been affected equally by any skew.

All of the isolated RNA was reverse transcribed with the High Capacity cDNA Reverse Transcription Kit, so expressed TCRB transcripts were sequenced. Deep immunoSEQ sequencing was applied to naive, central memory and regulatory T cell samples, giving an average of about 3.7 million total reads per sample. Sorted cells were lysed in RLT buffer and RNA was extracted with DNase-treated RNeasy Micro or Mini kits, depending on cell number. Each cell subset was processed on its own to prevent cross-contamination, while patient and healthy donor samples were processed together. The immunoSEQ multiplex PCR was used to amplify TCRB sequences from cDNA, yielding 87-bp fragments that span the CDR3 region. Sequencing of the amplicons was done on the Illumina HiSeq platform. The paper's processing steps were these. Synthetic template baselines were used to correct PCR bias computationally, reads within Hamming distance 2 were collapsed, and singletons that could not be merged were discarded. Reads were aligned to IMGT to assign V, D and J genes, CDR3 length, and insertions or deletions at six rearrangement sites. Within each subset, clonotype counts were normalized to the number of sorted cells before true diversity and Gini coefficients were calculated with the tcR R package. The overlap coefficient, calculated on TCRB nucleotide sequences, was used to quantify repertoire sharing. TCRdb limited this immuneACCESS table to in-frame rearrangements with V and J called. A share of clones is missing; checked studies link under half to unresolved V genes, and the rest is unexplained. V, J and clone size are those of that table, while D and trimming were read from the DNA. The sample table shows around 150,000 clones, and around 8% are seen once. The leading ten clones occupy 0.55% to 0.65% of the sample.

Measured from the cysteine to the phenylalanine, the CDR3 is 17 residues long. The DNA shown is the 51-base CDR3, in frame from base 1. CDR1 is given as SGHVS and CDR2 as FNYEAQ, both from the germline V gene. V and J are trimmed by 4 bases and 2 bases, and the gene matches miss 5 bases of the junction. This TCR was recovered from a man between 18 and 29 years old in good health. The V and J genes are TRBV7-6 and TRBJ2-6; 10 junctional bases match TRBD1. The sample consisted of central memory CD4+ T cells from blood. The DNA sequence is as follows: TGTGCCAGCAGCTCCAGACAGGGGGCCCCTGGGGCCAACGTCCTGACTTTC. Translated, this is CASSSRQGAPGANVLTF.